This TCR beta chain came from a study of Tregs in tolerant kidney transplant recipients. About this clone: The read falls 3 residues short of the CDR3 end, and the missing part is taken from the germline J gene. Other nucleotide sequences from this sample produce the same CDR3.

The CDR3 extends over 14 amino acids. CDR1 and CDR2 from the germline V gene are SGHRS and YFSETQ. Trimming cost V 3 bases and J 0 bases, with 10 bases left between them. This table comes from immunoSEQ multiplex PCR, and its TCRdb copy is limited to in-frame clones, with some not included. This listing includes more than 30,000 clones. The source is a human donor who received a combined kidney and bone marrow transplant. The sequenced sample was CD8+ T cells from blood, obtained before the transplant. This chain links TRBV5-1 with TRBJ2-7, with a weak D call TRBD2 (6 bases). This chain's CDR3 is CASSWGDYSYEQYF. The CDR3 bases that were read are TGCGCCAGCAGCTGGGGGGATTACTCCTACGAG.